This T cell receptor (beta chain) was sequenced for a study of response to subunit inactivated influenza vaccine. Study-level results: Every seasonal influenza vaccination brings in few new T cells, the authors suggested.

In this sample, this clonotype turned up a few times. Its cognate antigen is unknown. TCRdb ran MiXCR on the RT-PCR reads and lists one entry per CDR3 protein. Among 650,000 to 800,000 distinct CDR3 sequences, 15% to 20% were seen once, and the ten largest hold 9.5% to 13%. The CDR3 extends over 12 amino acids. Trimming left V 2 bases short and J 9 bases short, with 7 bases between. Here the sequenced sample was PBMCs from blood, taken more than 4 days after vaccination. The chain has TRBV12-3 or TRBV12-4 and TRBJ1-4, with unresolved D. The source is a man aged 45-60 years who received an inactivated influenza vaccine. The CDR3 sequence: CASSLFAQKLFF. In DNA, the CDR3 is TGTGCCAGCAGTTTATTTGCACAAAAACTGTTTTTT.